The 15 T cell receptor beta chains below all came from one sample that was sequenced in a study of a mutant IDH1 vaccine in newly diagnosed glioma. Measured with immunoSEQ multiplex PCR; TCRdb has only the in-frame clones, and not every one. This sample has 23,000 or so clones; 65% to 80% occur once, and the top ten carry over 9%. The antigens for these receptors are not known. Time point specified: week 5, during vaccination. Every vaccination contained 300 ug of the mutant IDH1 20-mer peptide and was paired with topical imiquimod. The source was PBMCs, collected from a glioma patient whose treatment included an IDH1 peptide vaccine. These receptors originate from a man aged 35 to 55 with glioma.

This chain connects TRBV7-6 to TRBJ2-1; D gene ambiguous. The germline V gene encodes CDR1 SGHVS and CDR2 FNYEAQ. The CDR3 runs 12 residues. V shed 4 bases and J shed 4 bases, with 5 bases lying between them. The CDR3 sequence: CASSSQYNEQFF. Written as DNA, the CDR3 is TGTGCCAGCAGCTCCCAATACAATGAGCAGTTCTTC.

This clone appeared a few times. The chain joins TRBV18 to TRBJ2-3; D unclear. The CDR3 runs 12 residues. V dropped 6 bases and J dropped 0 bases, with 4 bases sitting between them. CDR1 KGHSH and CDR2 LQKENI come from the germline V gene. This CDR3 reads CASSFSTDTQYF. In DNA form, the CDR3 reads TGTGCCAGCTCCTTTAGCACAGATACGCAGTATTTT.

The chain uses TRBV21-1 and TRBJ2-7; the D segment call TRBD2 is taken from the table without a DNA check. TRBV21-1 is recorded as a pseudogene. The CDR3 covers 23 residues. CDR3 in amino acids: CASAGDLPAATYKRGISSYEQYF. In DNA form, the CDR3 reads TGTGCCAGCGCGGGGGATTTGCCAGCAGCCACGTATAAGCGGGGCATAAGCTCCTACGAGCAGTACTTC.

In its sample, this clone was seen a few times. The chain recombines TRBV6-5 with TRBJ1-1; 9 bases line up with TRBD1. Trimming cost V 6 bases and J 6 bases; bases outside gene matches: 11. The germline CDR1 and CDR2 sequences are MNHEY and SVGAGI. The CDR3 spans 15 residues. DNA of the CDR3: TGTGCCAGCAGGGCTAAGACAGGGGGAGGGTCTGAAGCTTTCTTT. Translated, it gives CASRAKTGGGSEAFF.

This clone appeared a few times. This chain joins TRBV6-5 and TRBJ1-1; no clear D. The CDR3 runs 13 residues. V was trimmed by 7 bases and J by 1 base, leaving 10 bases between them. Germline V gene lookup returns CDR1 MNHEY and CDR2 SVGAGI. In DNA form, the CDR3 reads TGTGCCAGCACCCCGTTGGGGAACACTGAAGCTTTCTTT. Its translation: CASTPLGNTEAFF.

The chain carries TRBV6-5 and TRBJ1-1; TRBD1 is a possible D gene (5 bases). Trimming took 5 bases from V and 1 from J, leaving 11 bases between them. Germline V gene sequence: CDR1 MNHEY, CDR2 SVGAGI. The CDR3 spans 14 residues. In nucleotides, the CDR3 is TGTGCCAGCAGTACCCGTACAGGGAACACTGAAGCTTTCTTT. Translating it yields CASSTRTGNTEAFF.

There are a few counts of this clone. The chain employs TRBV2 and TRBJ2-2; 14 bases map to TRBD2. The CDR3 length is 17 residues. Germline lookup yields CDR1 SNHLY and CDR2 FYNNEI. Trimming at V came to 6 bases and at J to 5 bases, leaving 8 bases not matched to a gene. The CDR3 is CASRGTSGSRGTGELFF. CDR3 DNA: TGTGCCAGCAGAGGGACTAGCGGGAGCCGGGGGACCGGGGAGCTGTTTTTT.

V usage is TRBV7-2 and J usage is TRBJ1-5; D not resolved. The V gene's germline CDR1 is SGHTA and CDR2 FQGNSA. This CDR3 has 14 amino acids. Trimming removed 3 bases at V and 3 bases at J, with 9 bases between. CDR3 protein: CASSLGQLNQPQHF. The CDR3 coding sequence is TGTGCCAGCAGCTTGGGCCAGCTCAATCAGCCCCAGCATTTT.

This chain links TRBV4-3 with TRBJ2-2; no reliable D call. CDR3 length equals 14 residues. Between the trimmed V and J ends, which lost 1 base and 5 bases, there was a span of 8 bases. The germline V gene encodes CDR1 LGHNA and CDR2 YSLEER. CDR3 sequence reads: CASSQATLTGELFF. The DNA for the CDR3 is TGCGCCAGCAGCCAAGCCACCTTGACCGGGGAGCTGTTTTTT.

The chain links TRBV18 to TRBJ2-7; 8 positions agree with TRBD1. The CDR3 spans 14 residues. From germline, CDR1 is KGHSH and CDR2 LQKENI. Trimming removed 3 bases from V and 2 bases from J; junction bases left unmatched: 3. The CDR3 sequence is CASSPRQGTYEQYV. The CDR3 DNA reads as TGTGCCAGCTCACCCAGACAGGGGACCTACGAGCAGTACGTC.

About this clone: Distinct nucleotide sequences in the sample also encode this CDR3. The chain links TRBV6-5 to TRBJ2-2; a weak D match, TRBD2 (6 bases). CDR3 length: 14 amino acids. Trimming pared 4 bases from V and 6 bases from J, leaving 12 bases between. CDR1 is MNHEY and CDR2 is SVGAGI in the germline V gene. The CDR3 sequence: CASSWRGGAGELFF. CDR3 bases: TGTGCCAGCAGTTGGAGGGGTGGGGCCGGGGAGCTGTTTTTT.

V is TRBV6-1 and J is TRBJ1-5; the D is unclear. Germline CDR1 MNHNS, CDR2 SASEGT. The CDR3 spans 12 residues. V lost 8 bases, J lost 5 bases, and 10 bases lay in between. The CDR3 loop is CASGWEDQPQHF. DNA of the CDR3: TGTGCCAGCGGTTGGGAGGATCAGCCCCAGCATTTT.

This sequence joins TRBV7-7 and TRBJ1-4; D is uncertain. V was cut by 5 bases and J by 2 bases, with 6 bases left in between. Germline lookup yields CDR1 SSHAT and CDR2 FNYEAQ (reference sequence). There are 13 residues in the CDR3. The CDR3 spells CASSVDTNEKLFF. CDR3 nucleotide sequence: TGTGCCAGCAGCGTGGATACTAATGAAAAACTGTTTTTT.

The rearrangement uses TRBV29-1 and TRBJ2-3, with TRBD1 matching 7 bases. Germline V gene lookup returns CDR1 SQVTM and CDR2 ANQGSEA. The trim removed 4 bases at V and 4 bases at J, leaving 8 bases unmatched. CDR3 length equals 14 residues. CDR3 DNA sequence: TGCAGCGTTGCTAGGGGGCAGAGGGCAGATACGCAGTATTTT. Its translation: CSVARGQRADTQYF.

The rearrangement links TRBV9 to TRBJ2-5; 10 nucleotides match TRBD1. The CDR3 sequence is 23 residues long. Germline CDR1 reads SGDLS; CDR2 reads YYNGEE. The V segment lost 1 base and the J segment 4 bases; nucleotides outside the gene matches: 28. This CDR3 reads CASSVSSEGFGRHGTGEGETQYF. CDR3 sequence (DNA): TGTGCCAGCAGCGTATCTAGCGAGGGTTTTGGGCGCCACGGGACAGGGGAAGGAGAGACCCAGTACTTC.